A selection of T cell receptor beta chains follows, all from one sample in a study of CD4 T cells in relation to SARS-CoV-2 and coronaviruses. The protocol was immunoSEQ multiplex PCR, while the TCRdb copy is restricted to in-frame clones and leaves out a portion. This table has roughly 24,000 clones, more than 75% appearing once. Antigens for these TCRs are unknown. The sequenced sample was CD4+ T cells from PBMCs, cultured in vitro. The receptor set was obtained from a human donor in good health. The CDR3 runs from the conserved cysteine through the conserved F or W. The order of the fields is CDR3 DNA, CDR3 protein, V gene, clone size, J gene, D gene. A D gene is named only where the DNA matches it firmly. Clone sizes are given selectively: once, few, many, or a class where the clone is expanded.

TGTGCCTGGAGTAGAGGGACTACCGACTATGAGCAGTTCTTC,CAWSRGTTDYEQFF,TRBV30,NA,TRBJ2-1,TRBD2
TGTGCCAGTACTGCGACCGGGGGGAACACTGAAGCTTTCTTT,CASTATGGNTEAFF,TRBV19,NA,TRBJ1-1,NA
TGTGCCAGCAGTGAAGCCAGTTCCTACGAGCAGTACTTC,CASSEASSYEQYF,TRBV6-1,NA,TRBJ2-7,NA
TGTGCCAGCAGCTTGTTGCCAGCAATAACCTACGAGCAGTACTTC,CASSLLPAITYEQYF,TRBV7-2,NA,TRBJ2-7,NA
TGTGCCAGCAGTGGACATACTAGGGGGCGCGCGGATATAGAGACCCAGTACTTC,CASSGHTRGRADIETQYF,TRBV6-1,NA,TRBJ2-5,TRBD1
TGCGCCAGCGCGGCTGGCGGGGAGACCGGGGAGCTGTTTTTT,CASAAGGETGELFF,TRBV10-1,few,TRBJ2-2,NA
TGTGCCAGCAGTGAGAGAGACACCGGGGAGCTGTTTTTT,CASSERDTGELFF,TRBV25-1,NA,TRBJ2-2,NA
TGTGCCAGCAGCCCTTGGGGGGGAGTAAACACTGAAGCTTTCTTT,CASSPWGGVNTEAFF,TRBV7-8,NA,TRBJ1-1,NA
TGTGCCAGCAGCTGGACAGGGAACGGGGAGCTGTTTTTT,CASSWTGNGELFF,TRBV5-6,NA,TRBJ2-2,TRBD1
TGTGCCAGCAGCGTAGACCCGGGGACTGAAGCTTTCTTT,CASSVDPGTEAFF,TRBV9,NA,TRBJ1-1,NA
TGTGCCAGCAGCCCGGACCGGAGGGCTGCTTTCTTT,CASSPDRRAAFF,TRBV27,NA,TRBJ1-1,NA
TGTGCCAGCAGCTTATCTTCAGGGCCTCAAGAGACCCAGTACTTC,CASSLSSGPQETQYF,TRBV7-9,NA,TRBJ2-5,NA
TGTGCCAGCAGTCTGGGGGTGGGCGGCTACACCTTC,CASSLGVGGYTF,TRBV3-1/TRBV3-2,few,TRBJ1-2,NA
TGTGCCAGTACCGCGGGGTCTAGGGGGACTGAAGCTTTCTTT,CASTAGSRGTEAFF,TRBV19,once,TRBJ1-1,NA
TGTGCCAGCTCACCACCAGGGCTGAACACTGAAGCTTTCTTT,CASSPPGLNTEAFF,TRBV18,NA,TRBJ1-1,NA
TGTGCCAGCAGCACCATCGTTGGGACAACTGAGGACGAGCAGTACTTC,CASSTIVGTTEDEQYF,TRBV9,few,TRBJ2-7,NA
TGTGCCAGCGGAGGAAAGTTTAGGAGCACTGAAGCTTTCTTT,CASGGKFRSTEAFF,TRBV19,NA,TRBJ1-1,NA
TGTGCCAGCAGCCCTCTCCCGAATCAGCCCCAGCATTTT,CASSPLPNQPQHF,TRBV7-3,NA,TRBJ1-5,NA
TGTGCCTGGAGTCAGCTAGGGGACCTCAGTCTCCAGTACTTC,CAWSQLGDLSLQYF,TRBV30,NA,TRBJ2-5,NA
TGTGCCAGCTCCCCCTTTGGCAGGGGGTCGGACGAGCAGTACTTC,CASSPFGRGSDEQYF,TRBV6-5,NA,TRBJ2-7,TRBD1
TGTGCCAGCAGTGATCCCCCGGGGAGGCGGAACACTGAAGCTTTCTTT,CASSDPPGRRNTEAFF,TRBV6-1,NA,TRBJ1-1,NA
TGTGCCAGCAGTACTATTCGACTAGGTGACTACACCGGGGAGCTGTTTTTT,CASSTIRLGDYTGELFF,TRBV6-2/TRBV6-3,few,TRBJ2-2,NA
TGTGCCAGCGCCACGGGGGGCAATTTAAACACTGAAGCTTTCTTT,CASATGGNLNTEAFF,TRBV3-1/TRBV3-2,NA,TRBJ1-1,NA
TGCGCCAGCAGCCAAGTTTTCGGAGATGGCTACACCTTC,CASSQVFGDGYTF,TRBV4-1,NA,TRBJ1-2,NA
TGTGCCAGCAGCCAGAGCGACAGGGACGAAAAACTGTTTTTT,CASSQSDRDEKLFF,TRBV3-1/TRBV3-2,few,TRBJ1-4,TRBD1
TGTGCCAGCAGGGGGGAAGTTGGTAATTCACCCCTCCACTTT,CASRGEVGNSPLHF,TRBV28,NA,TRBJ1-6,NA
TGTGCCACCAGTGAGGACAGGGGAAATGAGCAGTTCTTC,CATSEDRGNEQFF,TRBV24-1,NA,TRBJ2-1,TRBD1